This TCR beta chain was obtained from a study of blood T cell repertoires in COVID-19. Turning to the study itself: Whether acute or convalescent, the COVID-19 samples came from the United States, Italy and Spain. PBMCs, B-cell-depleted T cells, or T cells provided the cDNA or gDNA that made up the material.

The authors' processing: Amplification from reference gene primers served as the basis for estimated nucleated cell counts. Assay used: immunoSEQ multiplex PCR; TCRdb lists only in-frame clones, some missing. V and J calls and clone size come straight from that table; D and trimming were deduced from the DNA. Here the sample spans under 200,000 clones, roughly nine tenths being singletons. V lost 1 base and J lost 7; bases outside the gene matches: 4. CDR3 length: 14 amino acids. Germline CDR1 reads MDHEN; CDR2 reads SYDVKM. The chain uses TRBV28 and TRBJ2-7; TRBD1 matches at 10 bases. The sequence derives from a man aged 50-60 years with acute or convalescent COVID-19. Material for sequencing was peripheral blood. The CDR3 DNA follows: TGTGCCAGCAGTTTATCGGGACAGGGGTGGGAGCAGTACTTC. Residues: CASSLSGQGWEQYF.